A single sample gave rise to the 9 T cell receptor beta chains below, sequenced in a study of T cell repertoires in cytomegalovirus infection. TCRdb passed the reads through MiXCR, listing each CDR3 protein once. Of a few hundred thousand distinct CDR3 sequences in the sample, approximately 40% were seen once. Their cognate antigens are unknown. The specimen comprised cultured PBMCs, sampled from culture after CMV antigen stimulation. Receptor source: a human donor in good health (CMV status not recorded). Some clones in this sample may be carry-over from other donors' samples.

This clonotype was seen only a few times. The chain is built from TRBV10-3 and TRBJ2-3, with D tentatively TRBD2 (6 bases). CDR1 is ENHRY, CDR2 SYGVKD, per germline. The V gene lost 2 bases and the J gene lost 1 base, with 7 bases spanning the gap. This CDR3 is 14 amino acids long. CDR3 DNA sequence: TGTGCCATCAGTGAGGTAGCGGGCACAGATACGCAGTATTTT. This gives the protein CAISEVAGTDTQYF.

V gene TRBV6-2 or TRBV6-3 combines with J gene TRBJ2-4, with a weak D call TRBD2 (6 bases). This CDR3 contains 17 residues. V dropped 6 bases and J dropped 8 bases, with 26 bases sitting between them. Germline lookup yields CDR1 MNHEY and CDR2 SVGEGT. The CDR3: CASSPGGTVGLVDIQYF. The CDR3, as DNA: TGTGCCAGCAGCCCCGGGGGAACAGTGGGCCTGGTGGACATTCAGTACTTC.

The CDR3 is CASSLTVAGNTIYF. CDR3 nucleotide sequence: TGTGCCAGCAGCTTGACAGTTGCAGGAAACACCATATATTTT. V is TRBV5-6 and J is TRBJ1-3, with D hard to call. Germline V gene data show CDR1 as SGHDT and CDR2 as YYEEEE. V shed 1 base and J shed 4 bases, with 9 bases lying between them. This CDR3 has 14 residues.

This chain uses TRBV12-5 with TRBJ1-2, with D perhaps matching TRBD1 (5 bases). This CDR3 has 12 residues. Germline CDR1 and CDR2: LGHNT and FRNRAP. Trimming stripped 3 bases from V and 8 bases from J, with 10 bases between. The CDR3 is CASGFSRDGYTF. As DNA, the CDR3 is TGTGCTAGTGGTTTTAGCAGGGACGGCTACACCTTC. The variable domain in full, with the rest retrieved from reference TRBV12-5 and TRBJ1-2, is DARVTQTPRHKVTEMGQEVTMRCQPILGHNTVFWYRQTMMQGLELLAYFRNRAPLDDSGMPKDRFSAEMPDATLATLKIQPSEPRDSAVYFCASGFSRDGYTFGSGTRLTVV.

The chain employs TRBV19 and TRBJ1-2; 8 bases fit TRBD1. Germline CDR1 is LNHDA and CDR2 is SQIVND (reference sequence). V lost 6 bases, J lost 4 bases, and 10 bases stayed unmatched. There are 15 residues in the CDR3. The CDR3 DNA sequence: TGTGCCAGTAGAAAGACAGGGGACCCCTCCTATGGCTACACCTTC. It yields the protein CASRKTGDPSYGYTF.

The chain carries TRBV7-2 and TRBJ2-3; D call uncertain. The ends were cut back, 4 bases at V and 4 bases at J, with 15 bases in the middle. This CDR3 region has 15 residues. CDR1 and CDR2 (germline): SGHTA, FQGNSA. The CDR3 region has the DNA TGTGCCAGCAGCTCCCAGACGGGCCAAGCAGATACGCAGTATTTT. Protein sequence: CASSSQTGQADTQYF.

On this clonotype: A much more abundant neighbour one base away suggests this may be a read error. V is TRBV7-3 and J is TRBJ2-5; the D gene is possibly TRBD2 (5 bases). V was shortened by 5 bases and J by 5 bases, with 9 bases between the two germline ends. The CDR3 loop spans 12 amino acids. The germline V gene has CDR1 SGHTA and CDR2 FQGTGA. The CDR3 coding sequence is TGTGCCAGCAGCCGGGGATGGGAGACCCAGTACTTC. Translated: CASSRGWETQYF. The whole variable domain, remainder taken from reference TRBV7-3 and TRBJ2-5, is GAGVSQTPSNKVTEKGKYVELRCDPISGHTALYWYRQSLGQGPEFLIYFQGTGAADDSGLPNDRFFAVRPEGSVSTLKIQRTERGDSAVYLCASSRGWETQYFGPGTRLLVL.

This clonotype has only a few counts. The chain links TRBV12-3 or TRBV12-4 to TRBJ1-4; D not resolved. CDR3 size: 11 residues. The V end lost 8 bases, the J end lost 8 bases, and 9 bases lay between the germline ends. CDR3 sequence (DNA): TGTGCCAGCGGAATAGGGGAAAAACTGTTTTTT. Translated, it gives CASGIGEKLFF.

The rearrangement uses TRBV29-1 and TRBJ1-2; the D is unclear. The V and J ends lost 2 bases and 4 bases respectively, with 8 bases between them. The CDR3 loop spans 12 amino acids. Germline assignment: CDR1 SQVTM and CDR2 ANQGSEA. CDR3 nucleotides: TGCAGCGTTGAACAGGAAATCTATGGCTACACCTTC. The encoded protein is CSVEQEIYGYTF.